This TCR beta chain was identified in a study of vaccination and CD4 T cells after COVID-19 (dated 2022 in TCRdb). Study-level background: Convalescent patients had a positive SARS-CoV-2 result on nasal swab PCR, and of these patients, some ten had mild disease and one had severe disease. Participants got two doses of the Pfizer-BioNTech BNT162b2 vaccine (n=8) or two doses of the Moderna mRNA-1273 vaccine (n=2). For stimulating the cultures, overlapping spike peptide pools were used, derived from SARS-CoV-2 as well as from the common cold coronaviruses HCoV-NL63, HCoV-OC43 and HCoV-229E. In approximately ten COVID-19 convalescent patients and several infection-naive healthy vaccine recipients, the spike-specific CD4+ TCR repertoire before mRNA vaccination was compared with the repertoire after mRNA vaccination. The convalescent cohort comprised six males and four females, including two Hispanic individuals, seven Caucasians, two Asians and one multiracial person. Control cultures used a CEFX viral epitope pool as positive control, an HIV-1 Nef peptide pool as negative control, or no peptide. Post-COVID blood samples were collected from convalescent patients a median of about 92 days after diagnosis, with a range of roughly 30 to 170 days. Post-vaccine blood samples were collected a median of about 72 days after the second vaccine dose, ranging from roughly 12 to 250 days. Points the paper makes about the study in general: In convalescent patients, a median roughly 83% of post-vaccine SARS-CoV-2-reactive clones were detected only after vaccination, and vaccine-specific priming was suggested by this finding. The number of convalescent patients in the study was relatively small, and the study did not examine early timepoints following natural infection. Although the median number of SARS-CoV-2-reactive clonotypes went up from approximately 20 after infection to roughly 40 after vaccination, the increase was not significant. Of the vaccine-specific clones in convalescent patients, 304 of 307, or nearly all, reacted only to SARS-CoV-2 spike and did not cross-react with common cold coronaviruses.

In its sample, this clonotype was seen a few times. Its antigen has not been determined. No base quality values were provided; no much bigger clone lies one nucleotide off. The library relied on PCR. At the Johns Hopkins FTIC core, DNA from the cultured CD4+ T cells underwent TCR sequencing with the Oncomine TCR Beta short-read assay. The QIAamp micro DNA kit was used to extract genomic DNA from the cultured CD4+ T cells. Oncomine TCR Beta libraries from cultured CD4+ T cells were pooled using unique dual indexes and sequenced on an Illumina iSeq 100. The study's processing was this. Non-productive sequences were removed, and CDR3s that did not start with C, did not end with F or W, or were shorter than 7 amino acids were discarded. Antigen-specific clonotypes were identified with the MANAFEST web application by comparing peptide-stimulated wells with reference and other culture wells. An FDR below 0.05, an odds ratio above 5, and a productive frequency above 0.1% in at least two of three replicate wells were required for clones to be considered positive. A clonotype counted as cross-reactive if it showed significant expansion both in the SARS-CoV-2 spike wells and in at least one common cold coronavirus spike condition. Levenshtein distances (stringdist) and unrooted phylogenetic trees (ape) in R version 3.6.1 were used to assess CDR3 homology. The raw public reads went through TCRdb reprocessing: fastp at Q25, MiXCR clone calling, in-frame beta chains kept. Under each unique CDR3 protein, matching rows form one entry showing the most common genes and DNA. What appears here as the V and J calls and clone size reflects TCRdb's work, not the paper's. The sample table holds 8,700 or so distinct CDR3 sequences, of which 55% to 80% were seen once. Roughly 10% of the sample is held by the ten biggest clonotypes.

The CDR3 sequence holds 17 residues, the cysteine and phenylalanine included. CDR3 DNA is the only sequence kept; it has 51 bases, read in frame from the first base. After removal of 3 bases from V and 2 bases from J, the junction retains 6 bases not matched to a gene. The germline V gene gives CDR1 as KGHDR and CDR2 as SFDVKD. This sample's treatment or condition label indicates: roughly nine-day PBMC culture with coronavirus spike peptide pools or control peptides (ViraFEST assay). The ViraFEST assay, used in the study, expanded antigen-specific T cells with peptide pools and then identified the expanded clonotypes through TCR sequencing. The convalescent patients' positive SARS-CoV-2 PCR tests fell between March and December 2020, which was before the Alpha, Beta and Delta variants emerged in the United States. Each well held 2.2 million or so PBMCs cultured with 9 to 10 ug/ml peptide pools in IMDM containing 5% human AB serum and approximately 10 IU/ml IL-2. On days 3 and 7, half of the culture medium was replaced with fresh IL-2-containing medium. Once the cells had been in culture for 9 to 10 days, the EasySep CD4+ T cell isolation kit was used to isolate CD4+ T cells by negative selection. Ficoll-Paque Plus gradient centrifugation was used to isolate PBMCs from whole blood, and the isolated PBMCs were then either used fresh or cryopreserved at -140C. In general, triplicate wells were set up for every culture condition.

The sequence came from a human donor who had recovered from COVID-19. The rearrangement combines TRBV24-1 with TRBJ2-5, with 12 bases aligning to TRBD2. This sample comprised CD4+ T cells from blood, cultured in vitro, obtained before SARS-CoV-2 vaccination. CDR3 region: CATSDPPTSGSQETQYF. In nucleotides, the sequence is TGTGCCACCAGTGATCCGCCGACTAGCGGGAGTCAAGAGACCCAGTACTTC.